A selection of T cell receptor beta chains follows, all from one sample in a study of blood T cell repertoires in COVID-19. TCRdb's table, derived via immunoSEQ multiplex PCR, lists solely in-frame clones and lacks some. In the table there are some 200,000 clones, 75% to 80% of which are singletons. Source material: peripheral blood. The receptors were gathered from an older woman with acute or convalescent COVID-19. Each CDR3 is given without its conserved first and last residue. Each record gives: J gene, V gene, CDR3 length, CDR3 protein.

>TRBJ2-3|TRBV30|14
AWRKGTGASTDTQY
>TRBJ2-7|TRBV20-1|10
SASLTVGEQY
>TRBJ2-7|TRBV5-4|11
ASSSQGDYEQY
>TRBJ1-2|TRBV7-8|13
ASSPNNGENYGYT
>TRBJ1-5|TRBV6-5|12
ASSNNRRNQPQH
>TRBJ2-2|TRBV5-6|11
ASSLVGSGELF
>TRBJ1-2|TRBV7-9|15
ASSLAVKPYGAGGYT
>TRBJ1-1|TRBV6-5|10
ASSILNTEAF
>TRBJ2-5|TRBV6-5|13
ASSSGGAGAETQY
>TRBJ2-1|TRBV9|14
ASSSDQAWSYNEQF
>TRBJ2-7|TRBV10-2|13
ASSGEGLSSYEQY
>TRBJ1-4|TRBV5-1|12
ASSMTGAHEKLF
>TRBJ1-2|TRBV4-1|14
ASSREPGQALYGYT
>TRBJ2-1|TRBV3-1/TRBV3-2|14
ASSQDSGFSYNEQF
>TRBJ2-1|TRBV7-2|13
ASSLNRGPPNEQF
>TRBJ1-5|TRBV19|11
ASSIGGESPQH
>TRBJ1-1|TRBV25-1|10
ASRTGGVRAF
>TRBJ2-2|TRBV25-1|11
ASNLQGSGELF
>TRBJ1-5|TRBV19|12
ASIGTGLNQPQH
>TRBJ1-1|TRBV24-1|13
ATRPRGEEYTEAF
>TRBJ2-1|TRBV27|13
ASSPLAGGYNEQF
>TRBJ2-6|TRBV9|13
ASRHTGSGANVLT
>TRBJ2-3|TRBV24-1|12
ATSVAFSTDTQY
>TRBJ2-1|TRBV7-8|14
ASSIVGSSSYNEQF
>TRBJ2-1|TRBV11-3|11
ASSHEEANEQF
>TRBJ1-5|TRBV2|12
ASSVSQAPGPQH
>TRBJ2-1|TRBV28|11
ASSGTSGRAPF
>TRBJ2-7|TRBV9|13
ASSVGEGAYREQY
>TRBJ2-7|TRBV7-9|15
ASSLVARPLDHYEQY
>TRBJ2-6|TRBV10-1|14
ASSDQTGSGANVLT
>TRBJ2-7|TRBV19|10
ASSGTAYEQY
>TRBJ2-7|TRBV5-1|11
ASRLTGSYEQY
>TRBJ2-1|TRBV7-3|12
ASSSAGRYNEQF
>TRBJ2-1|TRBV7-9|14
ASSLRTGFLGNEQF
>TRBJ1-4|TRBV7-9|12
ASSQGQGKEKLF
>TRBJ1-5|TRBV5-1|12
ASSLDGGNQPQH
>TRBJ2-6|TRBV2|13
ASSTGLPGANVLT
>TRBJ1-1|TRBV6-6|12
ASSYSGSETEAF
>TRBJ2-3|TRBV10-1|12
ASSEGRGTDTQY
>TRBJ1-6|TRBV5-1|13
ASSLDRVDNSPLH
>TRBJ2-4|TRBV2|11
ASSVSGRHIQY
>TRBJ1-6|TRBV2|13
ASTEDRPYNSPLH
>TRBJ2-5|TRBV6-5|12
ASNGGGAQETQY